Sequencing of this TCR beta chain was carried out in a study of blood T cell repertoires in COVID-19. Across the whole study: The United States, Italy and Spain supplied acute and convalescent COVID-19 samples. The cDNA or gDNA used as material had been derived from T cells, B-cell-depleted T cells, or PBMCs.

Per the original methods: For nucleated cells, counts were estimated from reference gene primer amplification. Clones were sequenced by immunoSEQ multiplex PCR, and TCRdb holds only the in-frame ones, with some missing. V and J calls and clone size are as listed in that table; D and trimming were resolved from the DNA. Of under 300,000 clones listed, 65% to 90% are singletons. The CDR3 has 16 residues. V was cut by 2 bases and J by 7 bases, with 15 bases left in between. Germline CDR1 reads MNHEY; CDR2 reads SMNVEV (reference sequence). Patients of the Seattle cohort, enrolled during active infection, were followed longitudinally.

The V gene is TRBV27, the J gene TRBJ1-6; D unclear. The TCR sequence derives from a woman in her 70s with COVID-19, enrolled during active disease. The sample comprised peripheral blood. The CDR3 region has the DNA TGTGCCAGCAGTTTACAGGCAGGTAACGAGAATTCACCCCTCCACTTT. Translation: CASSLQAGNENSPLHF.